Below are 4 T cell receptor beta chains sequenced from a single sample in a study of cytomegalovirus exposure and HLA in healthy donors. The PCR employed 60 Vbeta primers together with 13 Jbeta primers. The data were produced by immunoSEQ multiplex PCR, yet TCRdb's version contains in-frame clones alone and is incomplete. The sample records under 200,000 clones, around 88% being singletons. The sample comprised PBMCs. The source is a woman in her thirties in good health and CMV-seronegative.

The CDR3, as DNA: TGTGCCAGCCAGCAGTTATTAGGGGCCCAAGAGACCCAGTACTTC. Translated, it gives CASQQLLGAQETQYF. J is TRBJ2-5 and V is TRBV2; weak D call: TRBD1 (5 bases). The CDR3 consists of 15 residues. V lost 8 bases to trimming and J lost 1 base, with 17 bases between them. Germline CDR1 is SNHLY and CDR2 is FYNNEI.

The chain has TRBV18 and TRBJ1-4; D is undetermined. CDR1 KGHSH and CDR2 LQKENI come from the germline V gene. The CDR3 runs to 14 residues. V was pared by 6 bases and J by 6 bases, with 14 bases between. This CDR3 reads CASSLGQRDEKLFF. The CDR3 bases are TGTGCCAGCTCCCTCGGTCAGAGGGATGAAAAACTGTTTTTT.

In DNA, the CDR3 is TGTGCCAGCAGGAGACTAGCGGGGGGTGAAGAGACCCAGTACTTC. Its protein is CASRRLAGGEETQYF. The chain links TRBV2 to TRBJ2-5; 13 nucleotides match TRBD2. Germline V gene data show CDR1 as SNHLY and CDR2 as FYNNEI. CDR3 length equals 15 residues. Unmatched junction bases numbered 4, after V lost 6 bases and J lost 3 bases.

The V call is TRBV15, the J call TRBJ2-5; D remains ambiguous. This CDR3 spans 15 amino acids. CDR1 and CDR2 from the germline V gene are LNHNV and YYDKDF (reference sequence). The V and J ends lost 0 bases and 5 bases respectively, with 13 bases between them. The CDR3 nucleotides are TGTGCCACCAGCAGAGACTCTGTTCTATATGAGACCCAGTACTTC. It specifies CATSRDSVLYETQYF.